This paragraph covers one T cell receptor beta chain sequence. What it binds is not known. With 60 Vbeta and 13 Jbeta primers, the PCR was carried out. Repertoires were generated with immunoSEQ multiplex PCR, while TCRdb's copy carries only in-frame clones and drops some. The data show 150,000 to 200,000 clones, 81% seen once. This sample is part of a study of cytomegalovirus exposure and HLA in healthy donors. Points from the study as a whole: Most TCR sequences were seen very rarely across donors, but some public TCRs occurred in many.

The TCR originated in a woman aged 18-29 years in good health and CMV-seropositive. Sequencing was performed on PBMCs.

The CDR3 DNA reads TGTGCCAGTAGGACAGGTCTTGGCTACGAGCAGTACTTC. Its protein is CASRTGLGYEQYF. The chain combines TRBV2 with TRBJ2-7; 7 nucleotides agree with TRBD1. The length of the CDR3 is 13 residues. The J segment lost 3 bases and the V segment lost 9 bases, leaving 8 bases of the junction unmatched. CDR1 SNHLY and CDR2 FYNNEI come from the germline V gene.